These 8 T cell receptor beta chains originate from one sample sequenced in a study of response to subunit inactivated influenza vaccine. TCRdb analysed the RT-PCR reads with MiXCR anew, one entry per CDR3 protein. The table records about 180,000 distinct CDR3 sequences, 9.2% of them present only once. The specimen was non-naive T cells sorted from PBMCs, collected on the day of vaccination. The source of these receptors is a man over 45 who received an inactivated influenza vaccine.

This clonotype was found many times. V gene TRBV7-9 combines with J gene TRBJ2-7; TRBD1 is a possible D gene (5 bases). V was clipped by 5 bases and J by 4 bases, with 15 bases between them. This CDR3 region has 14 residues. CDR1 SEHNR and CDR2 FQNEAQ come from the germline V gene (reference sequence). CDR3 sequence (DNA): TGTGCCAGCAGCCCTGTAGCAGGGTGGTACGAGCAGTACTTC. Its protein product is CASSPVAGWYEQYF.

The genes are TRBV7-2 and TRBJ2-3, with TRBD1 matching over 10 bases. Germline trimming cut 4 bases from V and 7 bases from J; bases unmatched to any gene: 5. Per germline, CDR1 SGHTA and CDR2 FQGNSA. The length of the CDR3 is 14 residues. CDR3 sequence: CASSYRDRGHTQYF. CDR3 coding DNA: TGTGCCAGCAGCTACCGGGACAGGGGCCATACGCAGTATTTT.

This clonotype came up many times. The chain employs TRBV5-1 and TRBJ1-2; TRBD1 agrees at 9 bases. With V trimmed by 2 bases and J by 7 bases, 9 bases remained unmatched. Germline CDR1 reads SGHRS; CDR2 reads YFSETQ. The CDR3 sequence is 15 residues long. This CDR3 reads CASSFPPTTGGGYTF. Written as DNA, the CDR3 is TGCGCCAGCAGCTTCCCACCTACGACAGGGGGTGGCTACACCTTC.

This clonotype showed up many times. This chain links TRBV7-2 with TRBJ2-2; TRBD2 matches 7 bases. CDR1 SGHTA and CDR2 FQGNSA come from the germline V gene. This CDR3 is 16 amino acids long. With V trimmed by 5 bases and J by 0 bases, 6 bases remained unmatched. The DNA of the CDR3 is TGTGCCAGCAGCCCAGCGGGGACGACGAACACCGGGGAGCTGTTTTTT. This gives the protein CASSPAGTTNTGELFF.

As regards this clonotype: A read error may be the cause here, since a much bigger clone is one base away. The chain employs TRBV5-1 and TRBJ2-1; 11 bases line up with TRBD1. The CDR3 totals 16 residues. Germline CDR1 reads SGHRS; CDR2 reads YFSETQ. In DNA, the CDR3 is TGCGCCTGCAGCTTGGCCTTAGGACAGGGGGCTATTGAGCAGTTCTTC. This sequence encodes CACSLALGQGAIEQFF.

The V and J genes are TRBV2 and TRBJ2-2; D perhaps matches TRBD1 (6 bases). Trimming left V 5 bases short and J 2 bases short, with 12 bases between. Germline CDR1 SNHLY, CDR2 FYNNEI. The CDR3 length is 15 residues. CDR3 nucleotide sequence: TGTGCCAGCAGTCAGGGGTGGAGAAACACCGGGGAGCTGTTTTTT. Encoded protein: CASSQGWRNTGELFF. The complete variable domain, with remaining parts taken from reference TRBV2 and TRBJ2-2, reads EPEVTQTPSHQVTQMGQEVILRCVPISNHLYFYWYRQILGQKVEFLVSFYNNEISEKSEIFDDQFSVERPDGSNFTLKIRSTKLEDSAMYFCASSQGWRNTGELFFGEGSRLTVL.

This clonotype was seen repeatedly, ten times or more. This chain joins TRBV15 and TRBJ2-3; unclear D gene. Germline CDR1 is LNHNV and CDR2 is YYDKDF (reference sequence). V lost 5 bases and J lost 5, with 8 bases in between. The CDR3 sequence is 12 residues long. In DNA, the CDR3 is TGTGCCACCAGCCCTCACGGAGATACGCAGTATTTT. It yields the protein CATSPHGDTQYF.

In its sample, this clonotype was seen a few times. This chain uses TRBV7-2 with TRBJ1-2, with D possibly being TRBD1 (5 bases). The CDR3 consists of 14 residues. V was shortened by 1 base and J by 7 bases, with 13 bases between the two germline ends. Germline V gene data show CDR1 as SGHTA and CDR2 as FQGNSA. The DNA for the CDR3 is TGTGCCAGCAGCTTAGACGGTGGGGGTGGTGGCTACACCTTC. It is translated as CASSLDGGGGGYTF.